This entry lists 10 T cell receptor beta chains sequenced from one sample in a study of cytomegalovirus exposure and HLA in healthy donors. With 60 Vbeta and 13 Jbeta primers, the PCR was carried out. The repertoire was sequenced with immunoSEQ multiplex PCR; TCRdb's copy has only in-frame clones and lacks some. Altogether 55,000 to 75,000 clones are present, about 89% being singletons, with the ten largest covering more than 1.4%. Sequenced: PBMCs. The receptors originated from a man aged 18 to 30 in good health and CMV-seronegative.

V and J are TRBV6-5 and TRBJ2-7; unclear D gene. CDR1 is MNHEY and CDR2 is SVGAGI in the germline V gene. The V end lost 7 bases, the J end lost 3 bases, and 7 bases lay between the germline ends. This CDR3 is built from 11 residues. The CDR3 sequence is CASKQNYEQYF. CDR3 nucleotide sequence: TGTGCCAGCAAACAGAACTACGAGCAGTACTTC.

The chain employs TRBV4-2 and TRBJ1-1, with D tentatively TRBD1 (6 bases). CDR3 length equals 17 residues. Looked up from germline, CDR1 is LGHNA and CDR2 is YNFKEQ. V was clipped by 0 bases and J by 8 bases, with 22 bases between them. CDR3 nucleotide sequence: TGTGCCAGCAGCCAAGAATTCTTAACAGGGCGGCACTCAGAAGCTTTCTTT. Its translation: CASSQEFLTGRHSEAFF.

The V and J genes are TRBV11-2 and TRBJ2-7, with D maybe TRBD1 (6 bases). Germline-derived CDR1 and CDR2 are SGHAT and FQNNGV. The CDR3 is 17 amino acids. V lost 0 bases and J 5 bases, leaving 20 bases between the germline ends. The CDR3 loop reads CASSLEKRQVISDEQYF. The CDR3 coding sequence is TGTGCCAGCAGCTTAGAGAAACGACAGGTGATATCCGACGAGCAGTACTTC.

This clone was seen only once. This chain links TRBV11-2 with TRBJ1-1; D is unresolved. Germline CDR1 and CDR2: SGHAT and FQNNGV. CDR3 length: 12 residues. Trimming pared 1 base from V and 9 bases from J, leaving 9 bases between. The CDR3 spells CASSLGPSQAFF. As DNA, the CDR3 is TGTGCCAGCAGCTTAGGTCCCTCCCAAGCTTTCTTT.

V and J are TRBV30 and TRBJ2-5; 7 bases map to TRBD2. Germline-derived CDR1 and CDR2 are GTSNPN and SVGIG (reference sequence). J lost 1 base, V lost 2 bases, and 4 bases had no gene match. This CDR3 comprises 14 residues. The CDR3 protein is CAWSMGGGQETQYF. In DNA form, the CDR3 reads TGTGCCTGGAGTATGGGGGGGGGCCAAGAGACCCAGTACTTC.

The CDR3 loop is CALTPEGQGTYEQYF. CDR3 nucleotides: TGTGCCTTAACCCCGGAGGGACAGGGGACCTACGAGCAGTACTTC. The genes are TRBV21-1 and TRBJ2-7; the D call in the table, TRBD1, was not verified against the DNA. TRBV21-1 corresponds to a pseudogene. The CDR3 is 15 amino acids.

The table lists this clone with a few counts. The chain is built from TRBV6-4 and TRBJ2-6; 7 bases align to TRBD1. CDR3 length: 16 amino acids. Per germline, CDR1 MRHNA and CDR2 SNTAGT. Unmatched junction bases numbered 1, after V lost 0 bases and J lost 2 bases. The CDR3 here is CASSDSGGAGANVLTF. CDR3 DNA: TGTGCCAGCAGTGACTCAGGGGGCGCTGGGGCCAACGTCCTGACTTTC.

The rearrangement uses TRBV6-5 and TRBJ1-2, with D unresolved. V lost 3 bases, J lost 8 bases, and 13 bases lay in between. The germline CDR1 and CDR2 sequences are MNHEY and SVGAGI. The CDR3 extends over 13 amino acids. The DNA for the CDR3 is TGTGCCAGCAGTTATCGGGCCGGGAGAGGCTACACCTTC. This gives the protein CASSYRAGRGYTF.

This chain joins TRBV13 and TRBJ2-7, with TRBD2 matching over 8 bases. Germline V gene lookup returns CDR1 PRHDT and CDR2 FYEKMQ (reference sequence). The CDR3 has 13 residues. V lost 4 bases and J lost 2; bases outside the gene matches: 1. The CDR3 DNA reads TGTGCCAGCAGCTGGACTAGCCCCTACGAGCAGTACTTC. It specifies CASSWTSPYEQYF.

V usage is TRBV5-6 and J usage is TRBJ2-3, with a tentative D call TRBD2 (6 bases). The CDR3 extends over 13 amino acids. Trimming left V 0 bases short and J 8 bases short, with 10 bases between. From germline, CDR1 is SGHDT and CDR2 YYEEEE. CDR3 region: CASSLGEVSTQYF. Written as DNA, the CDR3 is TGTGCCAGCAGCTTGGGGGAGGTCAGTACGCAGTATTTT.